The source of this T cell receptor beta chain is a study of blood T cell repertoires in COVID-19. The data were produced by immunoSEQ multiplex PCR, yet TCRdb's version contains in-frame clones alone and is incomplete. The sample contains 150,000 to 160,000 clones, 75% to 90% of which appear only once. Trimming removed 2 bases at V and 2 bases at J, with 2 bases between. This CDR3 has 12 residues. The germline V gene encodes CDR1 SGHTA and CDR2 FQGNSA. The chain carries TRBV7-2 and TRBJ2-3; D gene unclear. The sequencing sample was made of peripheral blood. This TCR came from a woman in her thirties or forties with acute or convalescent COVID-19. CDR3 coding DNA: TGTGCCAGCAGCTTATACACAGATACGCAGTATTTT. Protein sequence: CASSLYTDTQYF. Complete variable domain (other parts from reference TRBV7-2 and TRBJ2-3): GAGVSQSPSNKVTEKGKDVELRCDPISGHTALYWYRQSLGQGLEFLIYFQGNSAPDKSGLPSDRFSAERTGGSVSTLTIQRTQQEDSAVYLCASSLYTDTQYFGPGTRLTVL.